Ten or more counts support the clone carrying this T cell receptor beta chain. Its antigen remains unknown. The V and J ends lost 4 bases and 7 bases, in that order; junction bases with no gene match: 9. This CDR3 has 15 amino acids. Germline lookup yields CDR1 SGHTA and CDR2 FQGNSA. This specimen comes from a study of T cells after yellow fever vaccination. Study-wide background: The authors prepared low-cell-number fractions using SMART-Seq v4 Ultra Low Input.

Study-level findings and limits: Post-booster repertoires again held most primary-vaccination clones (roughly 96% CD4, 75% to 90% CD8).

TCRdb passed the 5' RACE reads through MiXCR, listing each CDR3 protein once. The sample records 550,000 to 750,000 distinct CDR3 sequences, less than 15% being singletons. This specimen consisted of PBMCs, obtained on the day of the yellow fever booster vaccination. This sequence originates from a man younger than 45 who received the YFV17D yellow fever vaccine. The V and J genes are TRBV7-2 and TRBJ1-5; TRBD1 agrees at 8 bases. CDR3 protein: CASSSETGVPQPQHF. The CDR3 region has the DNA TGTGCCAGCAGCTCAGAGACAGGGGTGCCACAGCCCCAGCATTTT.